These 20 T cell receptor beta chains were all obtained from the same sample, sequenced in a study of graft-versus-host responses after intestinal transplantation. The antigens of these receptors remain unknown. Measured with immunoSEQ multiplex PCR; TCRdb has only the in-frame clones, and not every one. Among 85,000 to 100,000 clones listed, around 90% were seen once. The sequences come from unstimulated CD4+ T cells sorted from spleen or lymph node cells, collected before transplant. All receptors derive from a human donor who was the organ donor for an intestinal transplant.

The genes are TRBV9 and TRBJ2-7; D gene unclear. Germline CDR1 is SGDLS and CDR2 is YYNGEE. The CDR3 loop spans 13 amino acids. V was shortened by 3 bases and J by 2 bases, with 9 bases between the two germline ends. The CDR3 DNA follows: TGTGCCAGCAGCGCCTCCTTCCCCTACGAGCAGTACTTC. Protein product: CASSASFPYEQYF.

The chain joins TRBV30 to TRBJ1-2, with D perhaps matching TRBD1 (5 bases). The CDR3 consists of 13 residues. Between the trimmed V and J ends, which lost 3 bases and 7 bases, there was a span of 15 bases. CDR1 GTSNPN and CDR2 SVGIG come from the germline V gene (reference sequence). CDR3: CAWREGRRGGYTF. CDR3 DNA sequence: TGTGCCTGGAGAGAGGGGAGGAGGGGTGGCTACACCTTC.

The V gene is TRBV6-5, the J gene TRBJ2-5; 8 nucleotides line up with TRBD1. Matching the DNA end better, TRBJ2-7 makes the J call doubtful. The CDR3 is made up of 15 amino acids. Germline V CDR1 and CDR2: MNHEY, SVGAGI. The CDR3 loop is CASSYSVTGGYEQYF. Written as DNA, the CDR3 is TGTGCCAGCAGTTACTCGGTCACAGGGGGTTACGAGCAGTACTTC.

The sample holds one count of this clone. V gene TRBV29-1 combines with J gene TRBJ1-2, with D possibly being TRBD1 (5 bases). V was shortened by 4 bases and J by 0 bases, with 9 bases between the two germline ends. CDR1 is SQVTM and CDR2 is ANQGSEA in the germline V gene. CDR3 length: 13 residues. The CDR3 here is CSVVDRTNYGYTF. CDR3 sequence (DNA): TGCAGCGTTGTCGACAGAACTAACTATGGCTACACCTTC.

The chain recombines TRBV30 with TRBJ2-7; 9 bases match TRBD2. CDR3 length equals 15 residues. The germline V gene encodes CDR1 GTSNPN and CDR2 SVGIG (reference sequence). V shed 3 bases and J 5 bases; nucleotides not matched to a gene: 11. The DNA for the CDR3 is TGTGCCTGGAGAGCAACCGGGACTAGCTTTCACGAGCAGTACTTC. The encoded protein is CAWRATGTSFHEQYF.

This chain joins TRBV6-1 and TRBJ2-7; D is perhaps TRBD1 (5 bases). The CDR3 contains 13 residues. V shed 3 bases and J shed 4 bases, with 10 bases lying between them. Germline V CDR1 and CDR2: MNHNS, SASEGT. The chain's CDR3 is CASSDLSGYEQYF. The CDR3 DNA reads TGTGCCAGCAGTGACCTTTCAGGGTACGAGCAGTACTTC.

This clone is a singleton in its sample. V is TRBV30 and J is TRBJ2-5; TRBD1 agrees at 7 bases. Trimming at V came to 0 bases and at J to 5 bases, leaving 0 bases not matched to a gene. Germline V gene sequence: CDR1 GTSNPN, CDR2 SVGIG (reference sequence). The CDR3 consists of 12 residues. CDR3 sequence (DNA): TGTGCCTGGAGTGTGGACAGGGAGACCCAGTACTTC. Residues: CAWSVDRETQYF.

The V gene is TRBV21-1, the J gene TRBJ2-2; the tabulated D call, TRBD2, remains unverified against the DNA. TRBV21-1 is a listed pseudogene. This CDR3 contains 15 residues. CDR3 in amino acids: CASSHIAGAGGELFF. DNA for the CDR3: TGTGCCAGCAGCCACATAGCGGGAGCGGGCGGGGAGCTGTTTTTT.

The V gene is TRBV30, the J gene TRBJ1-2; D might be TRBD1 (5 bases). This CDR3 region has 14 residues. Between the trimmed V and J ends, which lost 2 bases and 4 bases, there was a span of 14 bases. Germline loops: CDR1 GTSNPN, CDR2 SVGIG (reference sequence). The CDR3 DNA reads as TGTGCCTGGAGTTCGAAAGGGGTTATCTATGGCTACACCTTC. Protein sequence: CAWSSKGVIYGYTF.

The V call is TRBV6-5, the J call TRBJ2-1, with TRBD1 matching 11 bases. Germline V gene data show CDR1 as MNHEY and CDR2 as SVGAGI. V gave up 6 bases and J gave up 6 bases; unmatched junction bases: 7. The CDR3 spans 15 residues. The CDR3 here is CASRILGQGGNEQFF. The CDR3 region has the DNA TGTGCCAGCAGGATTTTGGGACAGGGGGGCAATGAGCAGTTCTTC.

J is TRBJ2-3 and V is TRBV29-1; D possibly corresponds to TRBD1 (5 bases). The ends were cut back, 5 bases at V and 3 bases at J, with 15 bases in the middle. The CDR3 sequence is 14 residues long. Germline lookup yields CDR1 SQVTM and CDR2 ANQGSEA. CDR3 bases: TGCAGCGTTAGCAGGGTGGTTGGGACAGATACGCAGTATTTT. This codes for CSVSRVVGTDTQYF.

The V gene is TRBV19, the J gene TRBJ2-2, with D perhaps TRBD2 (6 bases). V lost 6 bases, J lost 4 bases, and 18 bases lay in between. The CDR3 covers 16 residues. Germline V gene data show CDR1 as LNHDA and CDR2 as SQIVND (reference sequence). DNA for the CDR3: TGTGCCAGTAGAAGTAGCAATAGCGGCCGCACCGGGGAGCTGTTTTTT. Residues: CASRSSNSGRTGELFF. Combining the CDR3 with reference TRBV19 and TRBJ2-2 gives the whole variable domain DGGITQSPKYLFRKEGQNVTLSCEQNLNHDAMYWYRQDPGQGLRLIYYSQIVNDFQKGDIAEGYSVSREKKESFPLTVTSAQKNPTAFYLCASRSSNSGRTGELFFGEGSRLTVL.

V usage is TRBV2 and J usage is TRBJ2-1; tentatively, D is TRBD2 (6 bases). The V end lost 5 bases, the J end lost 0 bases, and 11 bases lay between the germline ends. This CDR3 has 15 residues. Germline V gene lookup returns CDR1 SNHLY and CDR2 FYNNEI. In DNA form, the CDR3 reads TGTGCCAGCAGTCTTCTTAGCGGCTCCTACAATGAGCAGTTCTTC. This codes for CASSLLSGSYNEQFF.

The rearrangement links TRBV30 to TRBJ2-1, with 7 bases matching TRBD1. Per the germline V gene, CDR1 is GTSNPN and CDR2 is SVGIG (reference sequence). This CDR3 comprises 14 residues. J was trimmed by 9 bases and V by 5 bases; bases with no gene match: 13. CDR3 bases: TGTGCCTGGTTTACCGGGACAGTGAGTCGTGAGCAGTTCTTC. It yields the protein CAWFTGTVSREQFF.

The chain is built from TRBV19 and TRBJ1-2; D uncertain. V was trimmed by 9 bases and J by 6 bases, leaving 8 bases between them. This CDR3 region has 10 residues. Germline-derived CDR1 and CDR2 are LNHDA and SQIVND (reference sequence). CDR3 region: CARTKNGYTF. CDR3 coding DNA: TGTGCCAGAACAAAGAATGGCTACACCTTC.

Details on this clone: An end of the junction differs from the germline gene, which may be a read error. The rearrangement links TRBV20-1 to TRBJ2-7; 7 bases are shared with TRBD1. This CDR3 spans 11 amino acids. Germline-derived CDR1 and CDR2 are DFQATT and SNEGSKA (reference sequence). The DNA for the CDR3 is TGCAGTGCTAGAGATCTCGACAGGGATCACTTC. It is translated as CSARDLDRDHF.

This chain uses TRBV7-9 with TRBJ2-2; 8 nucleotides agree with TRBD1. The CDR3 sequence is 16 residues long. Germline CDR1 is SEHNR and CDR2 is FQNEAQ (reference sequence). V shed 5 bases, J shed 4 bases, and the junction held 9 bases outside the gene matches. CDR3 loop: CASSHPRGRVTGELFF. The DNA for the CDR3 is TGTGCCAGCAGCCATCCCAGGGGGCGAGTCACCGGGGAGCTGTTTTTT.

V gene TRBV20-1 combines with J gene TRBJ1-2; weak D call: TRBD1 (5 bases). Germline assignment: CDR1 DFQATT and CDR2 SNEGSKA (reference sequence). V was shortened by 3 bases and J by 6 bases, with 5 bases between the two germline ends. CDR3 size: 10 residues. In DNA form, the CDR3 reads TGCAGTGCTAGGACAGATGGCTACACCTTC. This encodes CSARTDGYTF.

The V gene is TRBV27, the J gene TRBJ1-6; D not certain. V dropped 0 bases and J dropped 7 bases, with 13 bases sitting between them. Germline V gene lookup returns CDR1 MNHEY and CDR2 SMNVEV (reference sequence). The CDR3 spans 16 residues. CDR3 in amino acids: CASSLSRQTKNSPLHF. The CDR3 nucleotides are TGTGCCAGCAGTTTATCGAGGCAGACCAAGAATTCACCCCTCCACTTT.

The V and J genes are TRBV5-1 and TRBJ2-5; TRBD2 agrees at 11 bases. Per germline, CDR1 SGHRS and CDR2 YFSETQ. The CDR3 is 14 amino acids. V gave up 5 bases and J gave up 5 bases; unmatched junction bases: 5. In DNA, the CDR3 is TGCGCCAGCAGAGCGACTAGCGGGGCGGAGACCCAGTACTTC. Translation: CASRATSGAETQYF.